This T cell receptor (beta chain) was documented in a study of T cells in localized non-small cell lung cancer. Data came from immunoSEQ multiplex PCR; TCRdb stores just in-frame clones and leaves some out. The table includes 30,000 or so clones, approximately 86% detected once. Germline loops: CDR1 SGHDT, CDR2 YYEEEE. The V end lost 3 bases, the J end lost 5 bases, and 12 bases lay between the germline ends. This CDR3 spans 14 amino acids. Findings of the study overall: Only one tumor region went through sequencing, so heterogeneity may still be there.

Turning to this clone: Its antigen is unknown.

The starting material was peripheral blood mononuclear cells, obtained before any cancer treatment. The chain recombines TRBV5-6 with TRBJ1-5, with no clear D. This TCR was recovered from a woman aged 35 to 70 with stage III lung adenocarcinoma. The CDR3 here is CASSSSRTYQPQHF. The DNA of the CDR3 is TGTGCCAGCAGCTCGAGCCGAACTTATCAGCCCCAGCATTTT.